The following is a T cell receptor beta chain sequence with its context. These data originate in a study of blood T cell repertoires in COVID-19. Background on the study: Sources were T cells, B-cell-depleted T cells, or PBMCs; the material itself was cDNA or gDNA.

Per the germline V gene, CDR1 is MGHRA and CDR2 is YSYEKL. Losses at the gene ends were 6 bases for V and 3 bases for J; bases not matched to a gene: 15. This CDR3 has 18 residues. TCRdb keeps only in-frame clones here, not all; method: immunoSEQ multiplex PCR. The data contain approximately 190,000 clones, 82% of them singletons. The clonotype was recovered from a woman in her sixties or seventies with COVID-19, enrolled during active disease. Specimen: peripheral blood. The J gene is TRBJ2-2, the V gene TRBV4-1; 8 bases line up with TRBD2. Here the CDR3 DNA reads TGCGCCAGCAGTCTACTACCACCGGGGGGGCACGACACCGGGGAGCTGTTTTTT. Amino acid sequence: CASSLLPPGGHDTGELFF.